This TCR beta chain was found in a study of T cells expressing NK-cell markers. On the study more broadly: Sorted T-cell subsets CD3+CD56+NKG2C+, CD3+CD56+NKG2C- and CD3+CD56-NKG2C+ were TCR beta-sequenced.

Reanalyzing the 5' RACE reads, TCRdb keeps one entry per CDR3 protein, without DNA. Its clone listing holds fewer than 550,000 distinct CDR3 sequences. The germline CDR1 and CDR2 sequences are ENHRY and SYGVKD. CDR3 length equals 15 residues. This receptor was taken from a woman in her forties or fifties in good health. The sample was blood T cells: a sorted CD56 or NKG2C T cell subset, CD4+ or CD8+ T cells, or bulk PBMC T cells (not recorded which). The chain is built from TRBV10-3 and TRBJ2-6. The CDR3 spells CAISHSRSGANVLTF.